The 10 T cell receptor beta chains below were found in one sample sequenced in a study of blood T cells in healthy people across ages. Alongside a J-beta primer mix, a sample-barcoded 5' primer served in a second PCR lasting roughly 6 to 11 cycles. TCRdb re-derived calls from the 5' RACE reads in MiXCR, one entry per CDR3 protein. This sample yields about 1,800,000 distinct CDR3 sequences, of which approximately 30% are seen a single time; approximately 7.7% belongs to the top ten. Sequencing used blood. These receptors were obtained from a woman aged 25 to 39 in good health.

The chain links TRBV25-1 to TRBJ1-2; D gene ambiguous. Germline-derived CDR1 and CDR2 are MGHDK and SYGVNS. The V end lost 2 bases, the J end lost 4 bases, and 5 bases lay between the germline ends. The CDR3 loop spans 12 amino acids. This CDR3 reads CASSEAIYGYTF. CDR3 coding DNA: TGTGCCAGCAGTGAAGCTATCTATGGCTACACCTTC.

This clonotype was counted only a few times. The chain combines TRBV28 with TRBJ2-1; 9 bases are shared with TRBD2. V shed 8 bases, J shed 4 bases, and the junction held 9 bases outside the gene matches. This CDR3 comprises 15 residues. Germline CDR1 and CDR2: MDHEN and SYDVKM. CDR3 residues: CASLRGAGGYNEQFF. In nucleotides, the CDR3 is TGTGCCAGCCTCCGGGGAGCGGGGGGTTACAATGAGCAGTTCTTC.

The rearrangement links TRBV12-3 or TRBV12-4 to TRBJ2-2; D uncertain. The V gene lost 5 bases and the J gene lost 1 base, with 11 bases spanning the gap. The CDR3 has 15 residues. The chain's CDR3 is CASSPGWGNTGELFF. DNA for the CDR3: TGTGCCAGCAGTCCCGGCTGGGGGAACACCGGGGAGCTGTTTTTT.

Regarding this clonotype: A junction end diverges from the germline sequence, so it may reflect a read error. The chain links TRBV25-1 to TRBJ2-5; D remains ambiguous. The CDR3 covers 17 residues. In germline, CDR1 is MGHDK, CDR2 SYGVNS. The CDR3 sequence: CAGSSPRTAGQEETQYF. CDR3 nucleotide sequence: TGTGCCGGCAGTTCCCCCCGGACGGCCGGGCAGGAAGAGACCCAGTACTTC.

This clonotype was recorded a few times. This chain uses TRBV3-1 with TRBJ2-3; the D is unclear. There are 14 residues in the CDR3. Germline CDR1 reads LGHDT; CDR2 reads YNNKEL (reference sequence). With 5 bases removed from V and 3 bases from J, the gap between germline ends came to 12 bases. CDR3 sequence reads: CASSSSAATDTQYF. Written as DNA, the CDR3 is TGTGCCAGCAGCTCCTCGGCGGCGACAGATACGCAGTATTTT.

This clonotype showed up just a few times. A read error may be the cause here, since a much bigger clone is one base away. The rearrangement links TRBV12-3 or TRBV12-4 to TRBJ2-7; 12 bases fit TRBD2. V shed 4 bases, J shed 7 bases, and the junction held 8 bases outside the gene matches. This CDR3 has 15 amino acids. For the CDR3, the DNA is TGTGCCAGCAGTTGGACTAGCGGGGACCACAATGAGCAGTACTTC. Its protein is CASSWTSGDHNEQYF.

This clonotype came up once. The chain links TRBV5-5 to TRBJ2-1; D unresolved. V was pared by 4 bases and J by 8 bases, with 16 bases between. The germline gives CDR1 SGHKS, CDR2 YYEKEE (reference sequence). The CDR3 contains 14 residues. The CDR3 sequence is CASSPRLIIDEQFF. The CDR3 nucleotides read TGTGCCAGCAGCCCCCGTCTAATCATCGATGAGCAGTTCTTC.

Only a few counts were recorded for this clonotype. The V and J genes are TRBV29-1 and TRBJ1-2, with 7 nucleotides matching TRBD1. Germline CDR1 reads SQVTM; CDR2 reads ANQGSEA. The CDR3 sequence is 13 residues long. The junction had 8 bases not matched to a gene; V was cut back by 4 bases and J by 6 bases. CDR3 sequence: CSVGSGGGDGYTF. In DNA form, the CDR3 reads TGCAGCGTTGGGTCAGGGGGAGGGGATGGCTACACCTTC.

This clonotype was found a few times. This may arise from a read error, as a much more abundant clone is one base away. The rearrangement uses TRBV20-1 and TRBJ2-7; weak D call: TRBD1 (5 bases). The CDR3 extends over 12 amino acids. Germline V lookup: CDR1 DFQATT, CDR2 SNEGSKA (reference sequence). The DNA for the CDR3 is TGCACCAGGGTCCTTAGCTCCTACGAGCAGTGCTTC. Its translation is CTRVLSSYEQCF.

This clonotype was counted only a few times. V gene TRBV4-3 combines with J gene TRBJ2-4; the D gene is possibly TRBD2 (5 bases). The J call may be mistaken, given a closer DNA end match to TRBJ2-7. The CDR3 loop spans 14 amino acids. Germline loops: CDR1 LGHNA, CDR2 YSLEER. The CDR3 DNA reads TGCGCCAGCAGCCAGTCGCGGGTTGGCTACGAGCAGTACTTC. This codes for CASSQSRVGYEQYF.